In this sample, the clone carrying this T cell receptor (beta chain) turned up many times. The target antigen is unknown. The sample comes from a study of identical twins. Study findings and constraints: Invariant MAIT and iNKT cells may have partly biased zero-insertion analyses. Twin pairs' shared out-of-frame alpha sequences were enriched in low generation probability. The abundant beta clonotypes from cord blood had fewer insertions, and memory repertoires had none of this.

A universal primer binding site was introduced by template switching. The final cDNA contained unique molecular identifiers. MiXCR was run by TCRdb on the 5' RACE reads, yielding one entry per CDR3 protein. The sample includes 120,000 to 150,000 distinct CDR3 sequences, under 4.5% of them seen just once. The V gene's germline CDR1 is MNHEY and CDR2 SMNVEV (reference sequence). This CDR3 is built from 14 residues. Trimming took 4 bases from V and 0 from J, leaving 8 bases between them. The source material was memory T cells sorted from blood. The chain couples TRBV27 to TRBJ2-3; D might be TRBD1 (5 bases). This TCR was recovered from a man in his late teens or twenties in good health. The CDR3 here is CASSSWGSTDTQYF. In nucleotides, the CDR3 is TGTGCCAGCAGTTCCTGGGGCAGCACAGATACGCAGTATTTT.